This T cell receptor (beta chain) originates from a study of human T cells and chemical hapten exposure. TCRdb passed the RACE reads through MiXCR, listing each CDR3 protein once. Seen here are 360,000 or so distinct CDR3 sequences, more than 5% observed once, and the top ten hold 4.5% to 6%. Regarding time point: patch test 2, 6 weeks after DPC sensitization. Treatment meaning: therapeutic diphenylcyclopropenone sensitization with weekly scalp DPC. This clonotype was recorded a few times. Trimming removed 4 bases from V and 2 bases from J, with 11 bases in between. Germline lookup yields CDR1 ENHRY and CDR2 SYGVKD. The CDR3 runs to 15 residues.

Source: whole blood, taken in connection with sensitization to the hapten diphenylcyclopropenone (DPC). The clonotype originates from a young woman with alopecia areata. Some clones in this sample may be carry-over from other donors' samples. This chain connects TRBV10-3 to TRBJ2-2, with TRBD1 as a possible D gene (5 bases). The CDR3, as DNA: TGTGCCATCAGTGGGACAAGGGAAAACACCGGGGAGCTGTTTTTT. Translated: CAISGTRENTGELFF.